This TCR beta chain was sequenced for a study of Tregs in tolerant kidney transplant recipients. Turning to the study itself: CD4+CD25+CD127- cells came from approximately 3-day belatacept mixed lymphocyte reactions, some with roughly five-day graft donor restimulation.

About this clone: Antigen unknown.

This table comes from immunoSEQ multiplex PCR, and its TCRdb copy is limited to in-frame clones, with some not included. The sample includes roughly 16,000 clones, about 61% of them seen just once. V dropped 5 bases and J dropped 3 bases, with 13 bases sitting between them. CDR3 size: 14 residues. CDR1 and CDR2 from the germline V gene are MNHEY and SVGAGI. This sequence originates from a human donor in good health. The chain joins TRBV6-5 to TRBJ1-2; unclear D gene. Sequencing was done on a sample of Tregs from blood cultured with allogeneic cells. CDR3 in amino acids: CASSGYGVDYGYTF. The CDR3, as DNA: TGTGCCAGCAGTGGATACGGGGTCGACTATGGCTACACCTTC.